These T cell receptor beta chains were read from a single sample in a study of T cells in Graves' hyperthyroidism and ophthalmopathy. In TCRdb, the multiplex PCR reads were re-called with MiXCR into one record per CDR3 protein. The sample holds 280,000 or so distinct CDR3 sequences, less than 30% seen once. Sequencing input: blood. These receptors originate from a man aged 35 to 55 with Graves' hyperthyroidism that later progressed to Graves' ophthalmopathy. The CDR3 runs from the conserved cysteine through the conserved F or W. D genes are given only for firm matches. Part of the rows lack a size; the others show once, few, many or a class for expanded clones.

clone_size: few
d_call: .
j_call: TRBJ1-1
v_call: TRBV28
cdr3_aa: CASNEGITEAFF
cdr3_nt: TGTGCCAGCAATGAGGGAATCACTGAAGCTTTCTTT

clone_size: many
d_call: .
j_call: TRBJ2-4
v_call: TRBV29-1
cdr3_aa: CSVNGGGIQYF
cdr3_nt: TGCAGCGTAAATGGTGGGGGCATTCAGTACTTC

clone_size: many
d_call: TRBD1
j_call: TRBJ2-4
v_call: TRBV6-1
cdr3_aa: CASSARGQNIQYF
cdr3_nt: TGTGCCAGCAGTGCCAGGGGGCAAAACATTCAGTACTTC

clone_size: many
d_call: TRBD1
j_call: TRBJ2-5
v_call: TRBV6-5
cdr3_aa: CASRGTAQETQYF
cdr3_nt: TGTGCCAGCAGAGGGACAGCCCAAGAGACCCAGTACTTC

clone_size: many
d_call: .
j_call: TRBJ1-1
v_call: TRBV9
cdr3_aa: CASSPPDGMNTEAFF
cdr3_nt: TGTGCCAGCAGCCCCCCCGACGGCATGAACACTGAAGCTTTCTTT

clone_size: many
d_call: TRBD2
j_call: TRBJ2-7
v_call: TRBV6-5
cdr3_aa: CATDERSGCSYEQYF
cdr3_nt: TGTGCCACCGACGAACGTAGCGGGTGCTCCTACGAGCAGTACTTC

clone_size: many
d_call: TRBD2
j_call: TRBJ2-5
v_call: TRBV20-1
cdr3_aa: CSASTGGGWETQYF
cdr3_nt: TGCAGTGCTTCAACCGGCGGGGGATGGGAGACCCAGTACTTC

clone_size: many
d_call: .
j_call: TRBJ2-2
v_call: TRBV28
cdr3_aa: CASSLSEGTGELFF
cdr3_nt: TGTGCCAGCAGTTTATCAGAGGGGACCGGGGAGCTGTTTTTT

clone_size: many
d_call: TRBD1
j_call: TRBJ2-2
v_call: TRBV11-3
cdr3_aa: CASSPGGGNTGELFF
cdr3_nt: TGTGCCAGCAGCCCAGGGGGCGGGAACACCGGGGAGCTGTTTTTT

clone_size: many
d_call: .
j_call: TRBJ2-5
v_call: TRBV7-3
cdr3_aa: CASSPAGAAGTQYF
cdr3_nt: TGTGCCAGCAGCCCGGCAGGGGCAGCGGGGACCCAGTACTTC

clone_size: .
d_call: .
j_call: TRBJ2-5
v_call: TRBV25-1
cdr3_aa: CASSTRDRLETQYF
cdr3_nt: TGTGCCAGCTCAACCCGGGACCGTTTAGAGACCCAGTACTTC

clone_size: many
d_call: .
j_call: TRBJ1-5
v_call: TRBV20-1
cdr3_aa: CSAYPGGNQPQHF
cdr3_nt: TGCAGTGCGTACCCTGGGGGCAATCAGCCCCAGCATTTT

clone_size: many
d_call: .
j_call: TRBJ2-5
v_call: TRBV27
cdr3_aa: CASSLFRDIETQYF
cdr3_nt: TGTGCCAGCAGTTTATTCCGGGACATAGAGACCCAGTACTTC

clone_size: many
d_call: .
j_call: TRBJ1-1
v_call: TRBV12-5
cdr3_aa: CAGSRLPGGLNTEAFF
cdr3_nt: TGTGCTGGAAGCCGCCTTCCGGGGGGCTTGAACACTGAAGCTTTCTTT

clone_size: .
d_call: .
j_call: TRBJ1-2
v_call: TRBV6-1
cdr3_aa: CASSQTGYGYTF
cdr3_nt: TGTGCCAGCAGCCAGACAGGTTATGGCTACACCTTC

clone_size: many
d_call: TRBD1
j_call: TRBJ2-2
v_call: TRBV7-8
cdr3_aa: CASTLGQVLGTGELFF
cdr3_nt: TGTGCCAGCACCCTAGGACAGGTTTTGGGCACCGGGGAGCTGTTTTTT

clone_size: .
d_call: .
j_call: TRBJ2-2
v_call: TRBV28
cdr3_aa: CASSLGLFF
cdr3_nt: TGTGCCAGCAGTTTAGGGCTGTTTTTT

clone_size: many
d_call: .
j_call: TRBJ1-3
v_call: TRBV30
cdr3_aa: CAWSVGATGNTIYF
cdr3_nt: TGTGCCTGGAGTGTAGGGGCAACTGGAAACACCATATATTTT

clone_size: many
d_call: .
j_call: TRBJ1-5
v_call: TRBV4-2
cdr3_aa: CASAAGDSNQPQHF
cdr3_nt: TGTGCCAGCGCGGCGGGGGATAGCAATCAGCCCCAGCATTTT

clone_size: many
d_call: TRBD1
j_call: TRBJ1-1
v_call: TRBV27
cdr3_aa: CASSLGAGGNTEAFF
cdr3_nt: TGTGCCAGCAGTTTAGGAGCAGGGGGGAACACTGAAGCTTTCTTT

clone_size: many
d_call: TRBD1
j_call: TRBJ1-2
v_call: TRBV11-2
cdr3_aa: CASSFDRDRVDYGYTF
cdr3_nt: TGTGCCAGCAGCTTCGACCGGGACAGGGTCGACTATGGCTACACCTTC

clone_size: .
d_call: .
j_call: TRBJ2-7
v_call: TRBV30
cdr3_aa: CAWSFSGTEQYF
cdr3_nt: TGTGCCTGGAGTTTCTCAGGGACCGAGCAGTACTTC

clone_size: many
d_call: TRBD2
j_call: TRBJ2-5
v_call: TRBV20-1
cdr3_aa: CSASSGRGQETQYF
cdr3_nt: TGCAGTGCTAGTAGCGGGAGAGGACAAGAGACCCAGTACTTC

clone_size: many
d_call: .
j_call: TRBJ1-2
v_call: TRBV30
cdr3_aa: CAWTKQGNYGYTF
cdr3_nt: TGTGCCTGGACTAAACAGGGCAACTATGGCTACACCTTC

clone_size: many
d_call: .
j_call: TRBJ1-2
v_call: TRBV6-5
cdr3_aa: CANQAGSQQNYGYTF
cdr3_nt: TGTGCCAACCAGGCGGGCAGTCAACAAAACTATGGCTACACCTTC

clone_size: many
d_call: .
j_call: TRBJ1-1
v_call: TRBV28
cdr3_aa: CASKIGGSNTEAFF
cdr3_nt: TGTGCCAGCAAAATCGGGGGATCGAACACTGAAGCTTTCTTT

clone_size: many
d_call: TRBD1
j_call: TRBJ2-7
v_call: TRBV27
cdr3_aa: CASSRTGVNYEQYF
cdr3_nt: TGTGCCAGCAGCCGGACAGGGGTCAACTACGAGCAGTACTTC

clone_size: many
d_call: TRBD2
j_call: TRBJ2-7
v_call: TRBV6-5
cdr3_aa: CASSYGTSGSNEQYF
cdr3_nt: TGTGCCAGCAGTTACGGGACTAGCGGGAGTAACGAGCAGTACTTC

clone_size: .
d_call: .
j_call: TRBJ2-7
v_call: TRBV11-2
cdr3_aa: CASSFQIDYEQYF
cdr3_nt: TGTGCCAGCAGCTTCCAGATAGACTACGAGCAGTACTTC

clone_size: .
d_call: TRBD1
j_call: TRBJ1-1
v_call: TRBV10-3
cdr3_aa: CAISGGQGGNTEAFF
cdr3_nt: TGTGCCATCAGTGGCGGACAGGGAGGGAACACTGAAGCTTTCTTT

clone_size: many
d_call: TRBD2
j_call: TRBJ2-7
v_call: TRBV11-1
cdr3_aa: CASRSGLAGIPNEQYF
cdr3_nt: TGTGCCAGCAGATCCGGGCTAGCGGGGATACCTAACGAGCAGTACTTC

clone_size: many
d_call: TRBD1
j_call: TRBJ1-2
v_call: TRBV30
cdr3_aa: CAWSLGGLYGYTF
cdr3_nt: TGTGCCTGGAGTCTAGGGGGCCTCTATGGCTACACCTTC

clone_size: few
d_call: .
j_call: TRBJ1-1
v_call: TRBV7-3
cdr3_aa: CASSPQGANTEAFF
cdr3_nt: TGTGCCAGCAGCCCCCAGGGAGCGAACACTGAAGCTTTCTTT

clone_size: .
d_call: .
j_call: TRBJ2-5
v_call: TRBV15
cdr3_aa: CATSSGNKETQYF
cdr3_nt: TGTGCCACCAGCTCGGGAAATAAAGAGACCCAGTACTTC

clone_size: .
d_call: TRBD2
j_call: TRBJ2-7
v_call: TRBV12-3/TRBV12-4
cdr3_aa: CASSLKGTREDEQYF
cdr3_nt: TGTGCCAGCAGTTTGAAGGGGACTAGGGAGGACGAGCAGTACTTC